This TCR beta chain was retrieved from a study of T cell repertoires in cytomegalovirus infection. Study information: The public TCR beta signatures pointed to both CMV infection and matching HLA type.

Germline CDR1 MNHEY, CDR2 SVGEGT. The CDR3 extends over 14 amino acids. Trimming removed 0 bases at V and 1 base at J, with 7 bases between. Regarding the study as a whole: Public TCR beta family frequency separated CMV-and-HLA carriers, including in an independent cohort. What dominated the ex vivo response were HLA-C-restricted CMV-specific TCR beta clonotypes.

Note on this clonotype: What it recognizes is unknown.

TCRdb re-derived calls from the reads in MiXCR, one entry per CDR3 protein. Seen here are about 400,000 distinct CDR3 sequences, 15% to 20% observed once, and the top ten hold 8.7%. The genes are TRBV6-2 or TRBV6-3 and TRBJ2-7; D remains unclear. The TCR was taken from a human donor in good health (CMV status not recorded). Some clones in this sample may be carry-over from other donors' samples. The material sequenced was PBMCs. The CDR3 spells CASSYSSYSYEQYF. In nucleotides, the CDR3 is TGTGCCAGCAGTTACTCGTCGTATTCCTACGAGCAGTACTTC.